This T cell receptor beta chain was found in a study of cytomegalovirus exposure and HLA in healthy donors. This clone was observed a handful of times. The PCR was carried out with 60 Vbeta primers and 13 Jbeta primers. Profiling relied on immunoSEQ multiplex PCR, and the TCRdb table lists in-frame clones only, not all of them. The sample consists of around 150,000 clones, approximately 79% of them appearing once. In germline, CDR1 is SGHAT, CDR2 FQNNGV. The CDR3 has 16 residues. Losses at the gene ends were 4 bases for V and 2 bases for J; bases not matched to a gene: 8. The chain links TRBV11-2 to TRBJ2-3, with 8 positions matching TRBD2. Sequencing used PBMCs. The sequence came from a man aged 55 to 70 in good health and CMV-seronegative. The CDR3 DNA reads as TGTGCCAGCAGCTCAAATAGCGGGACCCCCACAGATACGCAGTATTTT. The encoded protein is CASSSNSGTPTDTQYF. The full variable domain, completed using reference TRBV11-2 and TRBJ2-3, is EAGVAQSPRYKIIEKRQSVAFWCNPISGHATLYWYQQILGQGPKLLIQFQNNGVVDDSQLPKDRFSAERLKGVDSTLKIQPAKLEDSAVYLCASSSNSGTPTDTQYFGPGTRLTVL.